Below are 29 T cell receptor beta chains sequenced from a single sample in a study of T cells in Graves' hyperthyroidism and ophthalmopathy. TCR beta CDR3 sequences were amplified from RNA transcripts. With the HTBI primer set, the TCR CDR3 went through a first round of RT-PCR. TCRdb redid the calling of the multiplex PCR reads with MiXCR, one entry per CDR3 protein. The sample holds hundreds of thousands of distinct CDR3 sequences; roughly 15% are singletons and the top ten take around an eighth. Sequenced sample: blood. The receptors were sampled from a woman aged 50 to 65 with Graves' ophthalmopathy.

This clonotype was observed at least ten times. V usage is TRBV7-2 and J usage is TRBJ2-4; 7 nucleotides match TRBD1. This CDR3 comprises 15 residues. Germline lookup yields CDR1 SGHTA and CDR2 FQGNSA. V shed 4 bases, J shed 10 bases, and the junction held 13 bases outside the gene matches. The CDR3 DNA reads TGTGCCAGCAGCTCCCACACAGGGGCAGCGAGTATTCAGTACTTC. Residues: CASSSHTGAASIQYF.

This clonotype was recorded many times. In DNA form, the CDR3 reads TGTGCCAGCAGCTTAGCCCCCGGACAGGGGGCCTACGAGCAGTACTTC. This encodes CASSLAPGQGAYEQYF. The chain couples TRBV7-6 to TRBJ2-7; 10 bases map to TRBD1. Trimming cost V 0 bases and J 2 bases; bases outside gene matches: 4. Germline V lookup: CDR1 SGHVS, CDR2 FNYEAQ. CDR3 size: 16 residues.

Of note for this clonotype: This sequence may be a read error, since a much larger clone differs from it by one base. The rearrangement links TRBV12-3 or TRBV12-4 to TRBJ2-2; 9 bases match TRBD1. V was clipped by 6 bases and J by 0 bases; unmatched bases: 2. The CDR3 length is 15 residues. CDR3 amino acids: CASSRDRANTGELFF. CDR3 DNA: TGTGCCAGCAGCCGGGACAGGGCGAACACCGGGGAGCTGTTTTTT.

At least ten counts were recorded for this clonotype. The J gene is TRBJ2-2, the V gene TRBV18; D is ambiguous. Deletions cut 1 base from V and 0 bases from J, with 6 bases between. Germline V gene data show CDR1 as KGHSH and CDR2 as LQKENI. The CDR3 is 15 residues long. CDR3 nucleotide sequence: TGTGCCAGCTCACCACTTCAGACGAACACCGGGGAGCTGTTTTTT. Encoded protein: CASSPLQTNTGELFF.

This clonotype was counted a few times. The chain combines TRBV5-4 with TRBJ2-1; D gene unclear. V lost 7 bases and J 0 bases, leaving 14 bases between the germline ends. The CDR3 sequence is 15 residues long. The germline gives CDR1 SGHNT, CDR2 YYREEE (reference sequence). CDR3 region: CASLCGESSYNEQFF. As DNA, the CDR3 is TGTGCCAGCTTGTGTGGAGAGAGCTCCTACAATGAGCAGTTCTTC.

This sequence joins TRBV15 and TRBJ2-7; 12 nucleotides match TRBD2. The length of the CDR3 is 15 residues. In germline, CDR1 is LNHNV, CDR2 YYDKDF (reference sequence). Trimming cost V 1 base and J 3 bases; bases outside gene matches: 1. The CDR3 DNA follows: TGTGCCACCAGCAGAGGGACTAGCGGGATCTACGAGCAGTACTTC. Translated: CATSRGTSGIYEQYF.

This clonotype was picked up a small number of times. V is TRBV7-9 and J is TRBJ1-1; D not resolved. The CDR3 runs 16 residues. V lost 0 bases and J lost 0, with 11 bases in between. Germline CDR1 SEHNR, CDR2 FQNEAQ (reference sequence). The CDR3 sequence is CASSLALGEMNTEAFF. The CDR3 DNA follows: TGTGCCAGCAGCTTAGCGCTCGGGGAAATGAACACTGAAGCTTTCTTT. The variable domain in full, completed from reference TRBV7-9 and TRBJ1-1, reads DTGVSQNPRHKITKRGQNVTFRCDPISEHNRLYWYRQTLGQGPEFLTYFQNEAQLEKSRLLSDRFSAERPKGSFSTLEIQRTEQGDSAMYLCASSLALGEMNTEAFFGQGTRLTVV.

Many counts were recorded for this clonotype. This sequence joins TRBV7-8 and TRBJ1-5; no clear D gene. The CDR3 is 17 residues long. V shed 1 base and J shed 0 bases, with 13 bases lying between them. The germline gives CDR1 SGHVS, CDR2 FQNEAQ. The CDR3 coding sequence is TGTGCCAGCAGCTTAGACATATTAAAATATAGCAATCAGCCCCAGCATTTT. Encoded protein: CASSLDILKYSNQPQHF.

This clonotype was detected ten times or more. This rearrangement joins TRBV29-1 to TRBJ2-7; no firm D call. This CDR3 has 13 residues. The V and J ends lost 4 bases and 3 bases respectively, with 13 bases between them. Per germline, CDR1 SQVTM and CDR2 ANQGSEA. CDR3 nucleotides: TGCAGCGTTGTGGTCGACGGTCGCTACGAGCAGTACTTC. Translating gives CSVVVDGRYEQYF.

This clonotype was observed a few times. The chain has TRBV3-1 and TRBJ2-2; D gene ambiguous. Trimming removed 7 bases at V and 0 bases at J, with 12 bases between. CDR3 length: 15 amino acids. Germline-derived CDR1 and CDR2 are LGHDT and YNNKEL (reference sequence). The CDR3 nucleotides read TGTGCCAGCACCCTTGAACATACGAACACCGGGGAGCTGTTTTTT. Amino acids: CASTLEHTNTGELFF.

This chain connects TRBV29-1 to TRBJ2-2; D remains unclear. There are 13 residues in the CDR3. Trimming removed 8 bases from V and 1 base from J, with 11 bases in between. The germline V gene encodes CDR1 SQVTM and CDR2 ANQGSEA. DNA for the CDR3: TGCAGCATCGGGCAGCAGAACACCGGGGAGCTGTTTTTT. Translated, it gives CSIGQQNTGELFF.

This clonotype was seen at least ten times. This chain uses TRBV29-1 with TRBJ2-3; 10 bases map to TRBD2. Trimming removed 6 bases from V and 3 bases from J; junction bases left unmatched: 6. Germline V gene lookup returns CDR1 SQVTM and CDR2 ANQGSEA. The CDR3 is 14 amino acids. CDR3 nucleotides: TGCAGCGTAGATCCTAGCGGGAGTACAGATACGCAGTATTTT. Encoded protein: CSVDPSGSTDTQYF.

This rearrangement joins TRBV19 to TRBJ1-5; D unclear. Per the germline V gene, CDR1 is LNHDA and CDR2 is SQIVND (reference sequence). The V end lost 7 bases, the J end lost 0 bases, and 4 bases lay between the germline ends. The CDR3 loop spans 12 amino acids. CDR3 sequence reads: CASIGSNQPQHF. As DNA, the CDR3 is TGTGCCAGTATTGGTAGCAATCAGCCCCAGCATTTT.

There are a few counts of this clonotype. A read error is likely, as this CDR3 ends without the conserved phenylalanine or tryptophan. The chain couples TRBV5-1 to TRBJ2-7; D may be TRBD2 (5 bases). With 1 base removed from V and 0 bases from J, the gap between germline ends came to 11 bases. Germline V lookup: CDR1 SGHRS, CDR2 YFSETQ. The CDR3 sequence is 15 residues long. For the CDR3, the DNA is TGCGCCAGCAGCTTGATCGCGGGCCACTCCTACGAGCAGTACCTC. Protein: CASSLIAGHSYEQYL.

Only a few counts were recorded for this clonotype. The V and J genes are TRBV6-6 and TRBJ2-3; tentatively, D is TRBD2 (6 bases). The germline V gene has CDR1 MNHNY and CDR2 SVGAGI (reference sequence). V gave up 2 bases and J gave up 4 bases, with 22 bases separating them. This CDR3 is built from 18 residues. CDR3 region: CASSYRLSSSVSSDTQYF. CDR3 in DNA: TGTGCCAGCAGTTACCGGCTCTCGTCTAGCGTTTCTTCAGATACGCAGTATTTT.

Ten or more counts support this clonotype. V and J are TRBV29-1 and TRBJ2-5; 11 bases map to TRBD2. The germline CDR1 and CDR2 sequences are SQVTM and ANQGSEA. This CDR3 is built from 14 residues. Unmatched junction bases numbered 5, after V lost 4 bases and J lost 4 bases. This CDR3 reads CSVGALAGGETQYF. The CDR3 DNA follows: TGCAGCGTTGGGGCTCTAGCGGGAGGAGAGACCCAGTACTTC.

The table lists this clonotype with many counts. The genes are TRBV12-3 or TRBV12-4 and TRBJ1-4; TRBD1 is a possible D gene (5 bases). Trimming took 6 bases from V and 8 from J, leaving 19 bases between them. This CDR3 is 15 amino acids long. CDR3 in amino acids: CASSRDSAGGEKLFF. Here the CDR3 DNA reads TGTGCCAGCAGCCGTGACAGCGCGGGGGGGGAAAAACTGTTTTTT.

This clonotype was seen many times. This chain uses TRBV12-3 or TRBV12-4 with TRBJ2-7, with D possibly TRBD2 on 6 matching bases. V lost 6 bases and J 3 bases, leaving 18 bases between the germline ends. The CDR3 sequence is 15 residues long. The CDR3 bases are TGTGCCAGCAGACTAGCCGGGACGGGAATCTACGAGCAGTACTTC. This translates into CASRLAGTGIYEQYF.

This clonotype was recorded many times. The genes are TRBV6-5 and TRBJ1-4, with D uncertain. In germline, CDR1 is MNHEY, CDR2 SVGAGI. CDR3 length equals 16 residues. V was pared by 2 bases and J by 0 bases, with 10 bases between. The DNA for the CDR3 is TGTGCCAGCAGTTACGAGGCCTCTGCAACTAATGAAAAACTGTTTTTT. It codes for CASSYEASATNEKLFF.

This clonotype was detected ten times or more. The chain is built from TRBV6-1 and TRBJ2-7; a weak D match, TRBD1 (5 bases). V gave up 4 bases and J gave up 3 bases, with 13 bases separating them. From germline, CDR1 is MNHNS and CDR2 SASEGT. CDR3 size: 14 residues. CDR3 DNA: TGTGCCAGCAGTGTTCTTGCAGGGAACTACGAGCAGTACTTC. Residues: CASSVLAGNYEQYF.

This clonotype showed up many times. The rearrangement joins TRBV12-3 or TRBV12-4 to TRBJ2-2; TRBD1 might be the D (5 bases). V was clipped by 7 bases and J by 2 bases, with 14 bases between them. The CDR3 spans 15 residues. The CDR3 coding sequence is TGTGCCAGCAAAGGGGTCCTCCTAAACACCGGGGAGCTGTTTTTT. Protein sequence: CASKGVLLNTGELFF.

This clonotype was detected many times. This chain links TRBV12-3 or TRBV12-4 with TRBJ2-1; TRBD2 is a possible D gene (6 bases). The CDR3 has 15 residues. V shed 4 bases and J shed 0 bases, with 10 bases lying between them. This CDR3 reads CASSSSVSSYNEQFF. The CDR3 coding sequence is TGTGCCAGCAGTTCTAGCGTAAGCTCCTACAATGAGCAGTTCTTC.

The J gene is TRBJ2-2, the V gene TRBV6-2 or TRBV6-3; D not resolved. Germline-derived CDR1 and CDR2 are MNHEY and SVGEGT. Deletions cut 6 bases from V and 5 bases from J, with 7 bases between. This CDR3 comprises 12 residues. This CDR3 reads CASSAGTGELFF. Here the CDR3 DNA reads TGTGCCAGCAGCGCTGGGACCGGGGAGCTGTTTTTT.

There are a few counts of this clonotype. In DNA, the CDR3 is TGTGCCATCAGTAAAGCCGGGACTAGCGGAAACCCCAATGAGCAGTTCTTC. It codes for CAISKAGTSGNPNEQFF. The chain links TRBV10-3 to TRBJ2-1; TRBD2 matches 11 bases. Trimming at V came to 5 bases and at J to 6 bases, leaving 12 bases not matched to a gene. CDR3 size: 17 residues. Germline-derived CDR1 and CDR2 are ENHRY and SYGVKD.

With respect to this clonotype: A much larger clone differs from this one at a single base, so this may be a read error. The chain links TRBV7-9 to TRBJ1-5; tentatively, D is TRBD1 (5 bases). The CDR3 is 13 residues long. The germline CDR1 and CDR2 sequences are SEHNR and FQNEAQ (reference sequence). The CDR3 here is CAGSDGRDAAQHF. The CDR3, as DNA: TGTGCCGGCAGCGATGGACGGGACGCGGCCCAGCATTTT.

This clonotype was observed a handful of times. The chain links TRBV20-1 to TRBJ1-1; D gene uncertain. The CDR3 has 15 amino acids. CDR1 is DFQATT, CDR2 SNEGSKA, per germline (reference sequence). V lost 0 bases and J lost 0, with 11 bases in between. The CDR3 loop reads CSARDLWTLNTEAFF. The CDR3 nucleotides are TGCAGTGCTAGAGATCTCTGGACGCTGAACACTGAAGCTTTCTTT.

The gene calls are TRBV19 and TRBJ2-3, with 8 bases matching TRBD2. This CDR3 has 15 residues. In germline, CDR1 is LNHDA, CDR2 SQIVND (reference sequence). J gave up 2 bases and V 9 bases, and 10 bases lay outside the gene matches. The CDR3 is CARRSGSGDTDTQYF. The CDR3 region has the DNA TGTGCCAGGAGAAGCGGGAGCGGGGACACAGATACGCAGTATTTT.

Only one count was recorded for this clonotype. The chain recombines TRBV20-1 with TRBJ1-1, with D unclear. With 4 bases removed from V and 1 base from J, the gap between germline ends came to 7 bases. There are 12 residues in the CDR3. CDR1 is DFQATT and CDR2 is SNEGSKA in the germline V gene (reference sequence). The chain's CDR3 is CSAIMWNTEAFF. CDR3 nucleotides: TGCAGTGCTATTATGTGGAACACTGAAGCTTTCTTT.

As concerns this clonotype: This may arise from a read error, as a much more abundant clone is one base away. The chain links TRBV9 to TRBJ1-1; D ambiguous. The CDR3 extends over 13 amino acids. Germline V gene lookup returns CDR1 SGDLS and CDR2 YYNGEE. The CDR3: CASGVVSNTEAFF. In nucleotides, the CDR3 is TGTGCCAGCGGCGTAGTTAGCAACACTGAAGCTTTCTTT.